This T cell receptor (beta chain) was captured in a study of cytomegalovirus exposure and HLA in healthy donors. The overall study: Later analysis reported that the 130 or so validation repertoires shared the platform of the roughly 710 first-cohort repertoires.

From germline, CDR1 is SGHRS and CDR2 YFSETQ. Trimming removed 0 bases from V and 3 bases from J; junction bases left unmatched: 11. The CDR3 extends over 18 amino acids. The donors were members of the roughly 130-subject validation cohort (separate from the approximately 670-subject first cohort). The table came from immunoSEQ multiplex PCR; TCRdb's copy has only in-frame clones and leaves some out. The sample has approximately 150,000 clones, about 88% seen once. This clonotype was sampled from a young woman in good health and CMV-seropositive. Sequenced input: PBMCs. The chain has TRBV5-1 and TRBJ2-3; 9 positions agree with TRBD2. CDR3 DNA: TGCGCCAGCAGCTTGGTCGCGGGAGGGCCGAAAGGGACAGATACGCAGTATTTT. It specifies CASSLVAGGPKGTDTQYF.